This TCR beta chain was retrieved from a study of vaccination and CD4 T cells after COVID-19. Study-wide context: The convalescent population consisted of six males and four females, two of whom were of Hispanic ethnicity. Overlapping SARS-CoV-2, HCoV-NL63, HCoV-OC43 and HCoV-229E spike peptides stimulated the cells.

The assay that was used to sequence DNA from cultured CD4+ T cells was the Oncomine TCR Beta short-read assay. Each CDR3 protein gets one entry after TCRdb re-called the PCR reads with MiXCR. The sample lists about 20,000 distinct CDR3 sequences, approximately 50% occurring once. For this clonotype: Its antigen is not identified.

Treatment specified: roughly 10-day PBMC culture with coronavirus spike peptide pools or control peptides (ViraFEST assay). The germline V and J ends were trimmed by 4 bases and 1 base, with 16 bases remaining between them. The germline V gene encodes CDR1 MDHEN and CDR2 SYDVKM. The CDR3 spans 16 residues. Sequencing used CD4+ T cells from blood, cultured in vitro. The rearrangement uses TRBV28 and TRBJ1-2, with a tentative D call TRBD1 (5 bases). The sequence derives from a human donor who had recovered from COVID-19. The CDR3 protein is CASSSPRMTVNYGYTF. The CDR3 nucleotides read TGTGCCAGCAGTTCCCCTAGGATGACAGTTAACTATGGCTACACCTTC.